This T cell receptor beta chain emerged from a study of shared clonotypes between healthy human individuals. Sequencing used immunoSEQ multiplex PCR; TCRdb keeps in-frame clones, though not all of them. The data contain about 2 million clones, about 94% of them singletons. CDR1 and CDR2 (germline): SGHDT, YYEEEE. CDR3 length equals 13 residues. Trimming left V 5 bases short and J 8 bases short, with 14 bases between. CD8 cells classed as naive were CD45RO-negative and positively selected for CCR7, excluding terminally differentiated effector memory CD45RA+ cells. There were no recent acute infections or vaccinations among the donors, who were healthy HIV-negative adults.

The sequence was collected from a young man in good health. Sequenced sample: naive CD8+ T cells sorted from blood. The chain combines TRBV5-6 with TRBJ2-1, with a weak D call TRBD2 (6 bases). This CDR3 is CASRLTSIDEQFF. CDR3 DNA sequence: TGTGCCAGCAGACTCACTAGCATAGATGAGCAGTTCTTC. Full variable domain (rest looked up from reference TRBV5-6 and TRBJ2-1): DAGVTQSPTHLIKTRGQQVTLRCSPKSGHDTVSWYQQALGQGPQFIFQYYEEEERQRGNFPDRFSGHQFPNYSSELNVNALLLGDSALYLCASRLTSIDEQFFGPGTRLTVL.